The 9 T cell receptor beta chains listed next were all sequenced from one sample in a study of blood T cell repertoires in COVID-19. The repertoire was sequenced with immunoSEQ multiplex PCR; TCRdb's copy has only in-frame clones and lacks some. Found here are some 270,000 clones, 84% of them singletons; the top ten hold roughly 3.1%. Sequencing input: PBMCs or T cells enriched from blood (not recorded which). The receptors stem from a man aged 45-65 years who had recovered from COVID-19.

The chain employs TRBV9 and TRBJ2-6, with TRBD1 matching 8 bases. CDR1 SGDLS and CDR2 YYNGEE come from the germline V gene. The CDR3 has 17 residues. V gave up 4 bases and J gave up 0 bases; unmatched junction bases: 6. CDR3 DNA: TGTGCCAGCAGCCCGGGGACAGGTAGCTCTGGGGCCAACGTCCTGACTTTC. Its translation: CASSPGTGSSGANVLTF.

This chain joins TRBV5-1 and TRBJ1-1, with D hard to call. This CDR3 has 13 amino acids. V was cut by 3 bases and J by 9 bases, with 15 bases left in between. CDR1 and CDR2 from the germline V gene are SGHRS and YFSETQ. CDR3 region: CASSWPTGGQAFF. In DNA, the CDR3 is TGCGCCAGCAGCTGGCCAACGGGAGGGCAAGCTTTCTTT.

The gene calls are TRBV6-4 and TRBJ1-2; D call uncertain. The CDR3 totals 13 residues. Per the germline V gene, CDR1 is MRHNA and CDR2 is SNTAGT. The V end lost 2 bases, the J end lost 8 bases, and 12 bases lay between the germline ends. CDR3 in DNA: TGTGCCAGCAGTGACGCGAGAACCCGGGGCTACACCTTC. Translated, it gives CASSDARTRGYTF.

The chain has TRBV9 and TRBJ2-7; TRBD1 aligns across 11 bases. With V trimmed by 1 base and J by 2 bases, 5 bases remained unmatched. In germline, CDR1 is SGDLS, CDR2 YYNGEE. The CDR3 spans 16 residues. CDR3 in DNA: TGTGCCAGCAGCGTAACCGGGACAGGGGGACCCTACGAGCAGTACTTC. Protein product: CASSVTGTGGPYEQYF.

The chain carries TRBV18 and TRBJ2-7; 8 positions agree with TRBD1. The CDR3 contains 14 residues. Unmatched junction bases numbered 12, after V lost 8 bases and J lost 6 bases. CDR1 KGHSH and CDR2 LQKENI come from the germline V gene. DNA of the CDR3: TGTGCCAGCACCCTAAGACAGGGGCCGTTCGAGCAGTACTTC. It is translated as CASTLRQGPFEQYF. The full variable domain, rest sourced from reference TRBV18 and TRBJ2-7, is NAGVMQNPRHLVRRRGQEARLRCSPMKGHSHVYWYRQLPEEGLKFMVYLQKENIIDESGMPKERFSAEFPKEGPSILRIQQVVRGDSAAYFCASTLRQGPFEQYFGPGTRLTVT.

V is TRBV3-1 (or the pseudogene TRBV3-2) and J is TRBJ2-2; 8 nucleotides agree with TRBD1. Looked up from germline, CDR1 is LGHDT and CDR2 is YNNKEL (reference sequence). V shed 5 bases and J 2 bases; nucleotides not matched to a gene: 7. The CDR3 spans 16 residues. In DNA, the CDR3 is TGTGCCAGCAGCATCCAGGGGGCCCTAAACACCGGGGAGCTGTTTTTT. Protein sequence: CASSIQGALNTGELFF.

The V and J genes are TRBV7-8 and TRBJ2-5; TRBD2 aligns across 10 bases. Trimming took 5 bases from V and 6 from J; bases not matched to a gene: 9. Germline CDR1 SGHVS, CDR2 FQNEAQ. The CDR3 spans 15 residues. CDR3 in amino acids: CASSAPSGGRKTQYF. Written as DNA, the CDR3 is TGTGCCAGCAGCGCTCCTAGCGGGGGACGGAAGACCCAGTACTTC.

The chain combines TRBV28 with TRBJ1-1, with 7 bases aligning to TRBD1. The CDR3 contains 11 residues. The V gene's germline CDR1 is MDHEN and CDR2 SYDVKM. The CDR3 region is CATHRGTEAFF. Here the CDR3 DNA reads TGTGCAACTCACAGGGGCACTGAAGCTTTCTTT.

The chain recombines TRBV11-2 with TRBJ2-1; 11 bases are a match to TRBD2. Germline assignment: CDR1 SGHAT and CDR2 FQNNGV. The CDR3 is 16 residues long. V trimming: 1 base; J trimming: 4 bases; junction bases outside the gene matches: 3. The CDR3 DNA follows: TGTGCCAGCAGCTTAGGACTAGCGGGGCCTTACAATGAGCAGTTCTTC. Translation: CASSLGLAGPYNEQFF.